The T cell receptor beta chain described here comes from a study of T cells after somatic rescue of genetic block. Profiling relied on immunoSEQ multiplex PCR, and the TCRdb table lists in-frame clones only, not all of them. Seen here are approximately 10,000 clones, approximately 74% observed once, and the top ten hold about 22%. Trimming removed 3 bases from V and 0 bases from J; junction bases left unmatched: 4. The CDR3 spans 18 residues. CDR1 and CDR2 (germline): SEHNR, FQNEAQ (reference sequence). Input material: peripheral blood mononuclear cells (PBMCs). The TCR was taken from a boy younger than 18. This chain connects TRBV7-9 to TRBJ2-6; 11 bases fit TRBD1. CDR3 DNA: TGTGCCAGCAGCTTTGGACAGGGGGCTTTCTCTGGGGCCAACGTCCTGACTTTC. The encoded protein is CASSFGQGAFSGANVLTF.